The 21 T cell receptor beta chains below come from one sample, sequenced in a study of T cell responses to AZD1222 COVID-19 vaccine. This table comes from immunoSEQ multiplex PCR, and its TCRdb copy is limited to in-frame clones, with some not included. The sample comprises more than 35,000 clones, more than 80% of which are singletons, and around 52% rests with the top ten. The sample in question was peripheral blood, obtained on day 0 of AZD1222 vaccination. These receptor sequences come from an adult in good health.

This rearrangement joins TRBV19 to TRBJ2-3; D possibly uses TRBD1 or TRBD2 (5 bases each). Germline CDR1 reads LNHDA; CDR2 reads SQIVND (reference sequence). V dropped 5 bases and J dropped 1 base, with 10 bases sitting between them. The CDR3 covers 14 residues. This CDR3 is CASSPGGGTDTQYF. CDR3 DNA sequence: TGTGCCAGTAGTCCTGGGGGTGGCACAGATACGCAGTATTTT.

Only one count was recorded for this clone. This chain links TRBV7-2 with TRBJ2-1; a possible D gene is TRBD2 (6 bases). The CDR3 contains 15 residues. Per germline, CDR1 SGHTA and CDR2 FQGNSA. The ends were cut back, 5 bases at V and 6 bases at J, with 17 bases in the middle. The CDR3 protein is CASSATSTSGNEQFF. The CDR3 DNA follows: TGTGCCAGCAGCGCCACTAGCACATCGGGCAATGAGCAGTTCTTC.

The chain uses TRBV2 and TRBJ2-2; tentative D call: TRBD1 (5 bases). CDR1 is SNHLY, CDR2 FYNNEI, per germline. With 7 bases removed from V and 1 base from J, the gap between germline ends came to 10 bases. This CDR3 comprises 14 residues. DNA for the CDR3: TGTGCCAGCATCGAACAGGTGAACACCGGGGAGCTGTTTTTT. Amino acid sequence: CASIEQVNTGELFF.

This rearrangement joins TRBV5-1 to TRBJ1-4; 7 bases line up with TRBD1. The CDR3 spans 14 residues. Germline loops: CDR1 SGHRS, CDR2 YFSETQ. Germline trimming cut 4 bases from V and 6 bases from J; bases unmatched to any gene: 6. DNA of the CDR3: TGCGCCAGCAGCGGAGGGGGCGGTTATGAAAAACTGTTTTTT. Amino acids: CASSGGGGYEKLFF.

The chain is built from TRBV29-1 and TRBJ2-2; TRBD1 agrees at 9 bases. V was pared by 4 bases and J by 4 bases, with 4 bases of the junction left unmatched. The CDR3 contains 14 residues. Germline lookup yields CDR1 SQVTM and CDR2 ANQGSEA. CDR3 residues: CSVGQGVGTGELFF. In DNA form, the CDR3 reads TGCAGCGTTGGACAGGGGGTTGGCACCGGGGAGCTGTTTTTT.

V and J are TRBV5-6 and TRBJ2-7; D is tentatively TRBD1 or TRBD2 (5 bases each). This CDR3 region has 17 residues. The V end lost 2 bases, the J end lost 4 bases, and 22 bases lay between the germline ends. Germline V gene sequence: CDR1 SGHDT, CDR2 YYEEEE. This chain's CDR3 is CASSFGESGTYTYEQYF. CDR3 nucleotides: TGTGCCAGCAGCTTCGGAGAATCCGGGACCTACACATACGAGCAGTACTTC.

A few counts support this clone. The chain is built from TRBV5-1 and TRBJ2-1; 12 positions agree with TRBD2. The V segment lost 5 bases and the J segment 8 bases; nucleotides outside the gene matches: 11. CDR1 and CDR2 from the germline V gene are SGHRS and YFSETQ. The CDR3 covers 16 residues. The CDR3 reads CASSPPSGGAVDEQFF. CDR3 nucleotides: TGCGCCAGCAGTCCCCCTAGCGGGGGGGCTGTTGATGAGCAGTTCTTC.

The CDR3 nucleotides read TGTGCCAGCAGTTTGAAAGGGCCTAATGAAAAACTGTTTTTT. This encodes CASSLKGPNEKLFF. The rearrangement joins TRBV27 to TRBJ1-4; D gene unclear. This CDR3 spans 14 amino acids. CDR1 is MNHEY and CDR2 is SMNVEV in the germline V gene (reference sequence). V was shortened by 3 bases and J by 3 bases, with 8 bases between the two germline ends.

The J gene is TRBJ2-1, the V gene TRBV4-3, with 12 bases that match TRBD2. Germline trimming cut 0 bases from V and 6 bases from J; bases unmatched to any gene: 6. CDR1 and CDR2 (germline): LGHNA, YSLEER. The CDR3 length is 17 residues. CDR3 in DNA: TGCGCCAGCAGCCAAGACCTTCTAGCGGGGGGGGCCAATGAGCAGTTCTTC. This gives the protein CASSQDLLAGGANEQFF.

The rearrangement links TRBV7-9 to TRBJ2-1; TRBD2 matches 15 bases. This CDR3 contains 16 residues. In germline, CDR1 is SEHNR, CDR2 FQNEAQ (reference sequence). V dropped 1 base and J dropped 10; count of bases not matched to a gene: 5. CDR3 bases: TGTGCCAGCAGCTTAGGCGGGACTAGCGGGGGGCGGGAGCAGTTCTTC. Protein: CASSLGGTSGGREQFF.

The J gene is TRBJ2-5, the V gene TRBV6-5; 7 bases align to TRBD1. Germline CDR1 is MNHEY and CDR2 is SVGAGI. The CDR3 is 14 amino acids. J lost 11 bases, V lost 11 bases, and 20 bases had no gene match. CDR3 DNA sequence: TGTGCCTCTCGGCCGGGAACAGGAGCCAGGGGGCAGTACTTC. Its protein is CASRPGTGARGQYF.

This clone was counted only a few times. The V call is TRBV5-4, the J call TRBJ1-2, with 9 nucleotides matching TRBD1. Trimming cost V 5 bases and J 2 bases; bases outside gene matches: 4. The germline V gene has CDR1 SGHNT and CDR2 YYREEE (reference sequence). The CDR3 spans 14 residues. The CDR3: CASREQGANYGYTF. The CDR3 region has the DNA TGTGCCAGCAGAGAACAGGGGGCAAACTATGGCTACACCTTC.

The V gene is TRBV7-8, the J gene TRBJ2-7, with D possibly being TRBD1 (7 bases). The ends were cut back, 1 base at V and 3 bases at J, with 13 bases in the middle. The CDR3 consists of 15 residues. Germline lookup yields CDR1 SGHVS and CDR2 FQNEAQ. The CDR3 region is CASSLEARGVYEQYF. CDR3 in DNA: TGTGCCAGCAGCTTAGAGGCCAGGGGGGTCTACGAGCAGTACTTC.

The chain carries TRBV28 and TRBJ1-1, with D maybe TRBD1 (5 bases). The CDR3 sequence is 13 residues long. V was trimmed by 8 bases and J by 4 bases, leaving 14 bases between them. Germline lookup yields CDR1 MDHEN and CDR2 SYDVKM. The CDR3 coding sequence is TGTGCCAGCTTCGAGGGGAGGAGCACTGAAGCTTTCTTT. This encodes CASFEGRSTEAFF.

The chain employs TRBV27 and TRBJ1-1; D remains unclear. This CDR3 spans 17 amino acids. Trimming took 0 bases from V and 0 from J, leaving 14 bases between them. The germline gives CDR1 MNHEY, CDR2 SMNVEV (reference sequence). The CDR3 sequence is CASSLSISSYMNTEAFF. The DNA of the CDR3 is TGTGCCAGCAGTTTATCGATTTCGTCCTACATGAACACTGAAGCTTTCTTT.

J is TRBJ1-2 and V is TRBV19; D gene unclear. Germline V gives CDR1 LNHDA, CDR2 SQIVND (reference sequence). The CDR3 is made up of 15 amino acids. V lost 9 bases, J lost 2 bases, and 19 bases lay in between. For the CDR3, the DNA is TGTGCCAGCCAAGACGGAGGCGGCAGCAACTATGGCTACACCTTC. As protein: CASQDGGGSNYGYTF.

V gene TRBV28 combines with J gene TRBJ1-6; D call uncertain. Between the trimmed V and J ends, which lost 6 bases and 11 bases, there was a span of 11 bases. The germline CDR1 and CDR2 sequences are MDHEN and SYDVKM. The CDR3 extends over 12 amino acids. The CDR3 is CASSPRVPPLHF. The CDR3 region has the DNA TGTGCCAGCAGCCCTAGGGTCCCACCCCTCCACTTT.

This chain uses TRBV28 with TRBJ1-1; unclear D gene. V was clipped by 3 bases and J by 4 bases, with 12 bases between them. The V gene's germline CDR1 is MDHEN and CDR2 SYDVKM. The CDR3 spans 14 residues. CDR3 sequence reads: CASSFPGRITEAFF. Written as DNA, the CDR3 is TGTGCCAGCAGTTTTCCCGGACGCATCACTGAAGCTTTCTTT.

The V and J genes are TRBV3-1 (or the pseudogene TRBV3-2) and TRBJ2-7, with TRBD1 matching over 7 bases. The germline V gene has CDR1 LGHDT and CDR2 YNNKEL (reference sequence). This CDR3 is 19 amino acids long. V shed 1 base and J 2 bases; nucleotides not matched to a gene: 17. In nucleotides, the CDR3 is TGTGCCAGCAGCCAAGGCGACAAATGGGCGACAGGGTTCACCTACGAGCAGTACTTC. Translated, it gives CASSQGDKWATGFTYEQYF.

The V gene is TRBV7-2, the J gene TRBJ2-1; 7 nucleotides match TRBD2. With 5 bases clipped from V and 0 bases from J, the junction kept 7 bases outside the gene matches. The germline CDR1 and CDR2 sequences are SGHTA and FQGNSA. The CDR3 is made up of 16 amino acids. The CDR3 DNA reads as TGTGCCAGCAGCCCCTCTAGCGGATTCTCCTACAATGAGCAGTTCTTC. Amino acid sequence: CASSPSSGFSYNEQFF.

The gene calls are TRBV3-1 (or the pseudogene TRBV3-2) and TRBJ2-7, with a tentative D call TRBD1 (7 bases). The CDR3 runs to 22 residues. The germline V gene has CDR1 LGHDT and CDR2 YNNKEL (reference sequence). Trimming stripped 1 base from V and 1 base from J, with 32 bases between. CDR3 DNA sequence: TGTGCCAGCAGCCAAGTTTGGTCGGGGAGGTCAGGGGGTCTACGGGGTTCCTACGAGCAGTACTTC. It specifies CASSQVWSGRSGGLRGSYEQYF.